Here is one T cell receptor (beta chain) with its context. This sample was taken from a study of response to subunit inactivated influenza vaccine. TCRdb reprocessed the RT-PCR reads with MiXCR, giving one entry per CDR3 protein. The table records about 780,000 distinct CDR3 sequences, 15% to 20% of them present only once. With 2 bases removed from V and 7 bases from J, the gap between germline ends came to 9 bases. Germline V gives CDR1 SGHTA, CDR2 FQGNSA. CDR3 length: 13 residues. The clonotype comes from a man aged 45-60 years who received an inactivated influenza vaccine. The specimen was PBMCs from blood, collected approximately 5 days after vaccination. The gene calls are TRBV7-2 and TRBJ2-1, with D tentatively TRBD1 (6 bases). The CDR3 reads CASSLFQGNEQFF. CDR3 nucleotides: TGTGCCAGCAGCTTATTTCAGGGGAATGAGCAGTTCTTC.